Following are 13 T cell receptor beta chains from one sample sequenced in a study of T cells in Graves' hyperthyroidism and ophthalmopathy. Amplification of TCR beta CDR3 regions used RNA as the template. The primer set for the first-round RT-PCR of the TCR CDR3 was HTBI. From the multiplex PCR reads, TCRdb called clonotypes with MiXCR, one entry per CDR3 protein. In the table there are 300,000 to 400,000 distinct CDR3 sequences, roughly 14% of which are singletons. The sequenced material came from blood. These receptors all come from a woman aged 55-70 years with Graves' hyperthyroidism.

This clonotype was found many times. The chain is built from TRBV5-1 and TRBJ2-7; 7 bases match TRBD2. The CDR3 is 16 amino acids. V shed 1 base and J 0 bases; nucleotides not matched to a gene: 7. Germline CDR1 and CDR2: SGHRS and YFSETQ. The CDR3 loop reads CASSLQGSGFSYEQYF. CDR3 coding DNA: TGCGCCAGCAGCTTGCAGGGTAGCGGGTTCTCCTACGAGCAGTACTTC.

The chain uses TRBV5-6 and TRBJ1-4; D is perhaps TRBD1 (6 bases). The CDR3 sequence is 15 residues long. The ends were cut back, 3 bases at V and 2 bases at J, with 11 bases in the middle. Germline V gene lookup returns CDR1 SGHDT and CDR2 YYEEEE. The CDR3 region has the DNA TGTGCCAGCAGCTCTACAGGGTTTACTAATGAAAAACTGTTTTTT. It yields the protein CASSSTGFTNEKLFF.

This clonotype has at least ten counts. This sequence joins TRBV6-1 and TRBJ2-7, with 7 bases fitting TRBD1. Germline-derived CDR1 and CDR2 are MNHNS and SASEGT. The V and J ends lost 0 bases and 2 bases, in that order; junction bases with no gene match: 7. The CDR3 runs to 16 residues. The CDR3 sequence: CASSEALMTGPYEQYF. The CDR3 bases are TGTGCCAGCAGTGAAGCGTTAATGACAGGGCCCTACGAGCAGTACTTC.

Ten or more counts support this clonotype. This chain uses TRBV28 with TRBJ2-3; TRBD1 matches at 8 bases. The CDR3 has 16 amino acids. J lost 8 bases, V lost 4 bases, and 14 bases had no gene match. The germline V gene has CDR1 MDHEN and CDR2 SYDVKM. The CDR3 nucleotides are TGTGCCAGCAGTTCCAGGACAGGGCAGGTTGGTGGTACGCAGTATTTT. It specifies CASSSRTGQVGGTQYF. The full variable domain, with the rest looked up from reference TRBV28 and TRBJ2-3, is DVKVTQSSRYLVKRTGEKVFLECVQDMDHENMFWYRQDPGLGLRLIYFSYDVKMKEKGDIPEGYSVSREKKERFSLILESASTNQTSMYLCASSSRTGQVGGTQYFGPGTRLTVL.

At least ten counts were recorded for this clonotype. The J gene is TRBJ1-5, the V gene TRBV30; D is possibly TRBD1 (5 bases). The CDR3 totals 14 residues. Trimming removed 0 bases from V and 7 bases from J, with 13 bases in between. Germline V gene sequence: CDR1 GTSNPN, CDR2 SVGIG (reference sequence). In DNA, the CDR3 is TGTGCCTGGAGTGTCCTTACAGGTGAACAGCCCCAGCATTTT. Encoded protein: CAWSVLTGEQPQHF.

This clonotype has just a few counts. The genes are TRBV20-1 and TRBJ1-4; 9 bases fit TRBD1. With 0 bases clipped from V and 7 bases from J, the junction kept 6 bases outside the gene matches. From germline, CDR1 is DFQATT and CDR2 SNEGSKA (reference sequence). The CDR3 is 15 amino acids. The CDR3 region has the DNA TGCAGTGCTAGAGACTTCGACAGGGGGGGTGAAAAACTGTTTTTT. Its translation is CSARDFDRGGEKLFF.

In this sample, this clonotype turned up many times. V is TRBV11-3 and J is TRBJ2-3; D may match TRBD1 or TRBD2 (5 bases each). Looked up from germline, CDR1 is SGHNT and CDR2 is YENEEA. The V end was cut by 0 bases, the J end by 0 bases, with 7 bases between. The CDR3 totals 15 residues. The CDR3 nucleotides are TGTGCCAGCAGCTTAGATGGGGGAAGCACAGATACGCAGTATTTT. Protein: CASSLDGGSTDTQYF.

This clonotype was counted only a few times. This sequence joins TRBV4-2 and TRBJ2-7, with D unclear. The CDR3 loop spans 15 amino acids. Looked up from germline, CDR1 is LGHNA and CDR2 is YNFKEQ. The V and J ends lost 1 base and 7 bases respectively, with 17 bases between them. CDR3 bases: TGTGCCAGCAGCCAAGCGAGGTCAAATTTTGGGGAGCAGTACTTC. Its protein product is CASSQARSNFGEQYF.

V usage is TRBV19 and J usage is TRBJ1-1, with TRBD1 matching 10 bases. J gave up 6 bases and V 5 bases, and 6 bases lay outside the gene matches. The CDR3 loop spans 14 amino acids. Germline V gives CDR1 LNHDA, CDR2 SQIVND (reference sequence). The CDR3 sequence: CASSDDRGLAEAFF. The CDR3 DNA is TGTGCCAGTAGTGACGACAGGGGGCTAGCTGAAGCTTTCTTT. Complete variable domain (other parts from reference TRBV19 and TRBJ1-1): DGGITQSPKYLFRKEGQNVTLSCEQNLNHDAMYWYRQDPGQGLRLIYYSQIVNDFQKGDIAEGYSVSREKKESFPLTVTSAQKNPTAFYLCASSDDRGLAEAFFGQGTRLTVV.

This clonotype has just a few counts. Its ends do not fully match the called genes, so a read error is possible. This sequence joins TRBV6-6 and TRBJ1-5; the D gene is possibly TRBD1 (5 bases). This CDR3 comprises 17 residues. The germline CDR1 and CDR2 sequences are MNHNY and SVGAGI (reference sequence). The CDR3 DNA reads TGTGCCAGCAGTTACATCCCAGGGAGGCTAAGCAGTCAGCCCCAGCATTTT. The encoded protein is CASSYIPGRLSSQPQHF.

This clonotype was seen at least ten times. The V and J genes are TRBV9 and TRBJ1-5; 9 bases agree with TRBD1. The CDR3 totals 15 residues. Germline trimming cut 0 bases from V and 6 bases from J; bases unmatched to any gene: 4. The V gene's germline CDR1 is SGDLS and CDR2 YYNGEE. CDR3 in DNA: TGTGCCAGCAGCGTAGGGACAGGGGAATCTCAGCCCCAGCATTTT. Protein sequence: CASSVGTGESQPQHF.

There are many counts of this clonotype. The chain joins TRBV24-1 to TRBJ2-2; possibly TRBD2 for D (6 bases). Between the trimmed V and J ends, which lost 6 bases and 5 bases, there was a span of 18 bases. From germline, CDR1 is KGHDR and CDR2 SFDVKD. The CDR3 sequence is 16 residues long. CDR3 residues: CATSSTLGGKTGELFF. The CDR3 bases are TGTGCCACCAGTTCCACCCTTGGGGGGAAGACCGGGGAGCTGTTTTTT.

This clonotype was found many times. The chain combines TRBV3-1 with TRBJ1-2, with 9 positions matching TRBD1. This CDR3 comprises 13 residues. J lost 4 bases, V lost 4 bases, and 1 base had no gene match. Per the germline V gene, CDR1 is LGHDT and CDR2 is YNNKEL (reference sequence). CDR3 DNA sequence: TGTGCCAGCAGCCGGGACAGGGTCTATGGCTACACCTTC. Its translation is CASSRDRVYGYTF.